This paragraph reports one T cell receptor beta chain. The V segment lost 4 bases and the J segment 5 bases; nucleotides outside the gene matches: 10. The CDR3 sequence is 15 residues long. CDR1 and CDR2 (germline): SGHRS, YFSETQ. Investigators reverse transcribed all isolated RNA, so they sequenced expressed TCRB transcripts. Sequencing was performed with immunoSEQ multiplex PCR; in TCRdb, only in-frame clones are kept and a portion is missing. The table has a few hundred thousand clones, around 20% seen once. These data belong to a study of beta chain features in type 1 diabetes. This sequence was found in a young woman in good health. The rearrangement uses TRBV5-1 and TRBJ1-2; TRBD1 aligns across 8 bases. The specimen was naive CD4+ T cells from blood. CDR3 in DNA: TGCGCCAGCAGCCACTCGACAGGGGTGAAGTATGGCTACACCTTC. It specifies CASSHSTGVKYGYTF.